A selection of T cell receptor beta chains follows, all from one sample in a study of shared clonotypes between healthy human individuals. This table comes from immunoSEQ multiplex PCR, and its TCRdb copy is limited to in-frame clones, with some not included. The data hold just over 2,000,000 clones, with around 96% observed a single time. Sequencing input: naive CD8+ T cells sorted from blood. Receptors originate from a man aged 18 to 30 in good health. Both conserved end residues are part of each CDR3. A D gene is named only where the DNA matches it firmly. For some rows the clone size is stated as once, few or many, or as a class when expanded; others skip it.

clone size	V gene	D gene	J gene	CDR3 protein	CDR3 DNA
NA	TRBV28	NA	TRBJ1-4	CASSLYNGGNEKLFF	TGTGCCAGCAGTTTATATAACGGAGGTAATGAAAAACTGTTTTTT
once	TRBV2	NA	TRBJ2-2	CARDRTENTGELFF	TGTGCCAGAGATAGGACAGAGAACACCGGGGAGCTGTTTTTT
NA	TRBV6-5	NA	TRBJ2-7	CASSYRGGYEQYF	TGTGCCAGCAGTTACAGAGGGGGCTACGAGCAGTACTTC
NA	TRBV27	NA	TRBJ2-7	CASSSDYGSSYEQYF	TGTGCCAGCAGTTCCGACTACGGATCGTCATACGAGCAGTACTTC
NA	TRBV27	TRBD2	TRBJ2-3	CASSLSGGADTQYF	TGTGCCAGCAGTTTAAGCGGGGGGGCAGATACGCAGTATTTT
NA	TRBV5-8	NA	TRBJ2-3	CASSPGTRSTDTQYF	TGTGCCAGCAGTCCCGGGACAAGAAGCACAGATACGCAGTATTTT
NA	TRBV5-1	NA	TRBJ1-4	CASSYTTGATNEKLFF	TGCGCCAGCAGCTATACGACAGGCGCAACTAATGAAAAACTGTTTTTT
NA	TRBV18	NA	TRBJ2-1	CASSPSPGVGNEQFF	TGTGCCAGCTCACCCTCCCCGGGGGTGGGCAATGAGCAGTTCTTC
NA	TRBV27	NA	TRBJ2-7	CASSLSAKSYEQCF	TGTGCCAGCAGTTTATCTGCCAAATCCTACGAGCAGTGCTTC
NA	TRBV5-1	TRBD2	TRBJ2-5	CASSSSGRARETQYF	TGCGCCAGCAGCTCTAGCGGGAGGGCCCGGGAGACCCAGTACTTC
NA	TRBV2	NA	TRBJ1-1	CASVDSPLKMNTEAFF	TGTGCCAGCGTGGACAGCCCCCTCAAGATGAACACTGAAGCTTTCTTT